This T cell receptor beta chain was observed in a study of cytomegalovirus exposure and HLA in healthy donors. Findings and limits, study-wide: Association of roughly 18,000 TCR beta sequences with HLA alleles was found at 0.05 false discovery rate in a later analysis.

Primers included in the PCR were 60 Vbeta and 13 Jbeta primers. The repertoire was sequenced with immunoSEQ multiplex PCR; TCRdb's copy has only in-frame clones and lacks some. This sample has some 200,000 clones, with 60% to 80% found just once. The CDR3 consists of 14 residues. The V gene's germline CDR1 is MNHNY and CDR2 SVGAGI (reference sequence). The J segment lost 9 bases and the V segment lost 5 bases, leaving 5 bases of the junction unmatched. In the case of this clone: Its antigen is undetermined.

The sequenced sample consisted of PBMCs. The V and J genes are TRBV6-6 and TRBJ1-6; TRBD1 matches 9 bases. This sequence originates from a female donor in good health and CMV-seronegative. As DNA, the CDR3 is TGTGCCAGCAGTCGGGACAGGGAAAGTTCACCCCTCCACTTT. This sequence encodes CASSRDRESSPLHF.